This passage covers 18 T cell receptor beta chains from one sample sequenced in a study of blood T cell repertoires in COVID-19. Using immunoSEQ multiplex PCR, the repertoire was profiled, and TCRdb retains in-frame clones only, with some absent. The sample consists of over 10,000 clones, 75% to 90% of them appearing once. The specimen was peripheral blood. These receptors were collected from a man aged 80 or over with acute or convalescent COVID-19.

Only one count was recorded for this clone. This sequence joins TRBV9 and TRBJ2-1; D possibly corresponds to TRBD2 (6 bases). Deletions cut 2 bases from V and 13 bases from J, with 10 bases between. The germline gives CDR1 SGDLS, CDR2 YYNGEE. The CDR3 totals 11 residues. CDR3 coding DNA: TGTGCCAGCAGCGTCGGGGGTGAACAGTTCTTC. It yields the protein CASSVGGEQFF. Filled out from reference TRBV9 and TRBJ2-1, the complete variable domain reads DSGVTQTPKHLITATGQRVTLRCSPRSGDLSVYWYQQSLDQGLQFLIQYYNGEERAKGNILERFSAQQFPDLHSELNLSSLELGDSALYFCASSVGGEQFFGPGTRLTVL.

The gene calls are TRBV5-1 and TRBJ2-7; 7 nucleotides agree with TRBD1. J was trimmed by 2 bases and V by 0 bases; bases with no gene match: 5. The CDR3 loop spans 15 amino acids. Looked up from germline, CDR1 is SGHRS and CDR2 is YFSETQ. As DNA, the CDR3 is TGCGCCAGCAGCTTGGTAGGGACAGCGGCCTACGAGCAGTACTTC. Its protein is CASSLVGTAAYEQYF.

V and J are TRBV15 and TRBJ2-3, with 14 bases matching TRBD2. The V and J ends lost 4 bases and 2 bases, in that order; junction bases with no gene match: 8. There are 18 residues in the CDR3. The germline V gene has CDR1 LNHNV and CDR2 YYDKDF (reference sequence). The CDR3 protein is CATSIGLAGGSSTDTQYF. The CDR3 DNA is TGTGCCACCAGCATTGGACTAGCGGGGGGTTCCTCCACAGATACGCAGTATTTT. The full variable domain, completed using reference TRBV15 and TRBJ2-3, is DAMVIQNPRYQVTQFGKPVTLSCSQTLNHNVMYWYQQKSSQAPKLLFHYYDKDFNNEADTPDNFQSRRPNTSFCFLDIRSPGLGDTAMYLCATSIGLAGGSSTDTQYFGPGTRLTVL.

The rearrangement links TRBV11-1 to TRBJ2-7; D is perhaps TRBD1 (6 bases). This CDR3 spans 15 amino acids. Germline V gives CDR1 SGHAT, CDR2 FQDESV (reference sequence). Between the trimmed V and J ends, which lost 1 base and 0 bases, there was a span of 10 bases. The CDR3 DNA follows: TGTGCCAGCAGCTTAGTAACAGGGAGCTCCTACGAGCAGTACTTC. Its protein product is CASSLVTGSSYEQYF.

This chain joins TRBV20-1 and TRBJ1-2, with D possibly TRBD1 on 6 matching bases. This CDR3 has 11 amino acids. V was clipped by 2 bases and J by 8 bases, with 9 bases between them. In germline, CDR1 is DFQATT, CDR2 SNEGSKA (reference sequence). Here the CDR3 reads CSARLGGGYTF. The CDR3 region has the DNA TGCAGTGCTAGATTAGGGGGAGGCTACACCTTC.

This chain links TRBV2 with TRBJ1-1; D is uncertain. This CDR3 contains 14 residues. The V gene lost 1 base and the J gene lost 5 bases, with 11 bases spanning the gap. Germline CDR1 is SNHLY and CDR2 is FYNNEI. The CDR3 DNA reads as TGTGCCAGCAGTGAAGAGGTTCCGGGAACTGAAGCTTTCTTT. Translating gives CASSEEVPGTEAFF.

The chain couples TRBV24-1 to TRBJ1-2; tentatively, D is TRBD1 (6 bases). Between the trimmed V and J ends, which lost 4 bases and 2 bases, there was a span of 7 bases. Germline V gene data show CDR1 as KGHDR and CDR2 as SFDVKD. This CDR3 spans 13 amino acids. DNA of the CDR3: TGTGCCACCAGTGACAGGGGAAACTATGGCTACACCTTC. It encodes CATSDRGNYGYTF.

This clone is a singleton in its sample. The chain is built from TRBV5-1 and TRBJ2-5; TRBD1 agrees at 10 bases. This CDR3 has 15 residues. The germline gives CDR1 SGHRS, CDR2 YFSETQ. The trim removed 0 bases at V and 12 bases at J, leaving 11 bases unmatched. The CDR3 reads CASSLATDRGREEYF. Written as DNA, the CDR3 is TGCGCCAGCAGCTTGGCCACCGACAGGGGGCGCGAGGAGTACTTC.

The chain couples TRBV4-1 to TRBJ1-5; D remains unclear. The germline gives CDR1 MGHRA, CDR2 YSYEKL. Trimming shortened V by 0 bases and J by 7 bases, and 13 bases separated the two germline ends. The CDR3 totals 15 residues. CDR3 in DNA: TGCGCCAGCAGCCAAGACGGTATCGGAGGGCAGCCCCAGCATTTT. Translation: CASSQDGIGGQPQHF.

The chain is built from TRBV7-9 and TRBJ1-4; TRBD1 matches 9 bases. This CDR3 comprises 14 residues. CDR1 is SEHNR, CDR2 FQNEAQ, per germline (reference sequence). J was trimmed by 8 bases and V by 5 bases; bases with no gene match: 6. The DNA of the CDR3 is TGTGCCAGCAGCCCACAGGGGGCCGGGGAAAAACTGTTTTTT. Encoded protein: CASSPQGAGEKLFF.

CDR3 nucleotide sequence: TGCGCCAGCAGCTTGTCCGGGACTGGACACAATGAGCAGTTCTTC. This gives the protein CASSLSGTGHNEQFF. This sequence joins TRBV5-1 and TRBJ2-1; D may be TRBD2 (6 bases). V lost 1 base to trimming and J lost 5 bases, with 13 bases between them. This CDR3 is 15 amino acids long. CDR1 is SGHRS and CDR2 is YFSETQ in the germline V gene.

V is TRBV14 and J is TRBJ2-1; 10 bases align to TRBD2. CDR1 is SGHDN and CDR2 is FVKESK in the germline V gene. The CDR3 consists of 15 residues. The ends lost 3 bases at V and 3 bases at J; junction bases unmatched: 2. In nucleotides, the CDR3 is TGTGCCAGCAGCCACGGGACTAGCGACTACAATGAGCAGTTCTTC. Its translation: CASSHGTSDYNEQFF.

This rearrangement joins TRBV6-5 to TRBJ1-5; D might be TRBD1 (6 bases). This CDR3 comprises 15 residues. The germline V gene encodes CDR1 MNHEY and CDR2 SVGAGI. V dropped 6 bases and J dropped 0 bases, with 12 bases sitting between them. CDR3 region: CASRPGALSNQPQHF. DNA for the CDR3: TGTGCCAGCAGACCAGGGGCGCTTAGCAATCAGCCCCAGCATTTT.

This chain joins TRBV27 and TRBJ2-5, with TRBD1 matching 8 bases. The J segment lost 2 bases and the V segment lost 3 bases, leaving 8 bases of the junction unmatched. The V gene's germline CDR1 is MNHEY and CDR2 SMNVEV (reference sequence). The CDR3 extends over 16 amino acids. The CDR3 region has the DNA TGTGCCAGCAGTTTTTTGGGACAGGCAGATCAAGAGACCCAGTACTTC. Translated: CASSFLGQADQETQYF.

The CDR3 is CASRWGVGTGELFF. As DNA, the CDR3 is TGTGCCAGTAGATGGGGAGTGGGCACCGGGGAGCTGTTTTTT. This sequence joins TRBV19 and TRBJ2-2; a weak D match, TRBD2 (5 bases). The CDR3 runs to 14 residues. V was shortened by 6 bases and J by 4 bases, with 12 bases between the two germline ends. Germline assignment: CDR1 LNHDA and CDR2 SQIVND (reference sequence). Complete variable domain (other parts from reference TRBV19 and TRBJ2-2): DGGITQSPKYLFRKEGQNVTLSCEQNLNHDAMYWYRQDPGQGLRLIYYSQIVNDFQKGDIAEGYSVSREKKESFPLTVTSAQKNPTAFYLCASRWGVGTGELFFGEGSRLTVL.

The CDR3 region is CASSSQGNQPQHF. Here the CDR3 DNA reads TGTGCCAGTAGTTCCCAGGGAAATCAGCCCCAGCATTTT. The chain carries TRBV19 and TRBJ1-5; D is perhaps TRBD1 (5 bases). The V gene lost 5 bases and the J gene lost 4 bases, with 9 bases spanning the gap. CDR3 length equals 13 residues. CDR1 is LNHDA and CDR2 is SQIVND in the germline V gene (reference sequence).

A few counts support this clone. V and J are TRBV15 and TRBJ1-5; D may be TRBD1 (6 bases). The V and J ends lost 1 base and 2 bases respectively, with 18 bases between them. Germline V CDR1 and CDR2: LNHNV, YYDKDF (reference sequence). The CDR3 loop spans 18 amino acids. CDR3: CATSRAGNREGGNQPQHF. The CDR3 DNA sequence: TGTGCCACCAGCAGAGCAGGAAACAGGGAGGGAGGCAATCAGCCCCAGCATTTT.

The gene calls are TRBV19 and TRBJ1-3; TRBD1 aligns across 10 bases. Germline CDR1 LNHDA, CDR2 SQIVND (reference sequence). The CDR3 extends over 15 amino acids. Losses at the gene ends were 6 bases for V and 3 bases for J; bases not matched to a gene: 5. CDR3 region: CASRDRGDLGNTIYF. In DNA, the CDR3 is TGTGCCAGTAGGGACAGGGGGGACCTTGGAAACACCATATATTTT.